These T cell receptor beta chains were read from a single sample in a study of Ad26.COV2.S vaccination and SARS-CoV-2 variants. Measured with immunoSEQ multiplex PCR; TCRdb has only the in-frame clones, and not every one. The sample lists more than 300,000 clones, 86% occurring once. This specimen was peripheral blood, taken in a trial of Ad26.COV2.S vaccine versus placebo. These receptors were obtained from a person between 18 and 60 years old who received the Ad26.COV2.S COVID-19 vaccine or a placebo. The CDR3 runs from the conserved cysteine through the conserved F or W.

cdr3_length: 14
v_call: TRBV3-1/TRBV3-2
j_call: TRBJ2-5
cdr3_aa: CASSQVDIQETQYF

cdr3_length: 15
v_call: TRBV11-3
j_call: TRBJ2-7
cdr3_aa: CASSLDSTYLREQYF

cdr3_length: 16
v_call: TRBV6-2/TRBV6-3
j_call: TRBJ1-4
cdr3_aa: CASSYLQGATNEKLFF

cdr3_length: 15
v_call: TRBV14
j_call: TRBJ2-1
cdr3_aa: CASSQEHLLRWEQFF

cdr3_length: 15
v_call: TRBV11-2
j_call: TRBJ2-7
cdr3_aa: CASSFPAGVGYEQYF

cdr3_length: 14
v_call: TRBV7-2
j_call: TRBJ2-7
cdr3_aa: CASSRERGFYEQYF

cdr3_length: 13
v_call: TRBV7-2
j_call: TRBJ2-3
cdr3_aa: CASSSDREYTQYF

cdr3_length: 14
v_call: TRBV5-5
j_call: TRBJ2-3
cdr3_aa: CASSSGQDFDTQYF

cdr3_length: 17
v_call: TRBV7-9
j_call: TRBJ2-4
cdr3_aa: CASSLGLAGIQNDIQYF

cdr3_length: 14
v_call: TRBV4-1
j_call: TRBJ2-3
cdr3_aa: CASSQGPELNTQYF

cdr3_length: 15
v_call: TRBV4-3
j_call: TRBJ2-7
cdr3_aa: CASSQEQDLMGEQYF

cdr3_length: 15
v_call: TRBV3-1/TRBV3-2
j_call: TRBJ1-2
cdr3_aa: CASSHWAERGQGYTF

cdr3_length: 14
v_call: TRBV7-8
j_call: TRBJ1-6
cdr3_aa: CASSLARKNSPLHF

cdr3_length: 17
v_call: TRBV6-2/TRBV6-3
j_call: TRBJ2-7
cdr3_aa: CASSYSSVGASVREQYF

cdr3_length: 15
v_call: TRBV5-1
j_call: TRBJ1-6
cdr3_aa: CASSVGQGNGPPLHF

cdr3_length: 16
v_call: TRBV18
j_call: TRBJ2-1
cdr3_aa: CASSPRVAGSYNEQFF

cdr3_length: 14
v_call: TRBV20-1
j_call: TRBJ1-5
cdr3_aa: CSASNGMRNQPQHF

cdr3_length: 14
v_call: TRBV7-2
j_call: TRBJ1-2
cdr3_aa: CASSLGTGDYGYTF

cdr3_length: 15
v_call: TRBV10-2
j_call: TRBJ2-1
cdr3_aa: CASRGGAGVLREQFF

cdr3_length: 16
v_call: TRBV7-7
j_call: TRBJ2-1
cdr3_aa: CASSSLTGVSYNEQFF

cdr3_length: 13
v_call: TRBV2
j_call: TRBJ1-5
cdr3_aa: CASSPGFNQPQHF

cdr3_length: 15
v_call: TRBV28
j_call: TRBJ2-7
cdr3_aa: CASSLRTGASHEQYF

cdr3_length: 14
v_call: TRBV10-3
j_call: TRBJ1-1
cdr3_aa: CAIIADRSGAEAFF

cdr3_length: 13
v_call: TRBV6-5
j_call: TRBJ2-2
cdr3_aa: CASLSSSTGELFF

cdr3_length: 14
v_call: TRBV5-1
j_call: TRBJ2-7
cdr3_aa: CASSQPGLADEQYF

cdr3_length: 12
v_call: TRBV12-3/TRBV12-4
j_call: TRBJ1-2
cdr3_aa: CATKELVPGYTF

cdr3_length: 16
v_call: TRBV11-2
j_call: TRBJ1-6
cdr3_aa: CASAPGRVTYNSPLHF

cdr3_length: 17
v_call: TRBV4-2
j_call: TRBJ1-3
cdr3_aa: CASSQDGTANSGNTIYF

cdr3_length: 14
v_call: TRBV2
j_call: TRBJ2-7
cdr3_aa: CASSGRQGASEQYF

cdr3_length: 11
v_call: TRBV3-1/TRBV3-2
j_call: TRBJ2-3
cdr3_aa: CASRQADTQYF

cdr3_length: 16
v_call: TRBV7-6
j_call: TRBJ2-1
cdr3_aa: CASSFHLAGAYNEQFF

cdr3_length: 17
v_call: TRBV13
j_call: TRBJ2-1
cdr3_aa: CASSHGSGLAGPNEQFF

cdr3_length: 14
v_call: TRBV6-6
j_call: TRBJ1-1
cdr3_aa: CASSYPSDSLRAFF

cdr3_length: 14
v_call: TRBV7-9
j_call: TRBJ2-1
cdr3_aa: CASSSTRDPVLEFF

cdr3_length: 13
v_call: TRBV28
j_call: TRBJ2-7
cdr3_aa: CASSRADIYEQYF

cdr3_length: 15
v_call: TRBV27
j_call: TRBJ2-2
cdr3_aa: CASSFNTANTGELFF